These T cell receptor beta chains were read from a single sample in a study of blood T cell repertoires in COVID-19. TCRdb's copy holds only in-frame clones and misses some; the assay was immunoSEQ multiplex PCR. The sample contains about 130,000 clones, roughly nine tenths of which appear only once. The sequencing input was peripheral blood. The receptors derive from a man between 60 and 75 years old with COVID-19, enrolled during active disease. Each CDR3 is given with its conserved first and last residue. A D gene is named only where the DNA matches it firmly. Where a row states a size, it is once, few, many or the class of an expanded clone; other rows omit it.

clone size	V gene	J gene	D gene	CDR3 protein	CDR3 DNA
.	TRBV6-5	TRBJ2-3	TRBD2	CASSREGTDTQYF	TGTGCCAGCAGTCGGGAGGGCACAGATACGCAGTATTTT
.	TRBV27	TRBJ2-3	.	CASRNAGSTDTQYF	TGTGCCAGCAGAAACGCGGGGAGCACAGATACGCAGTATTTT
.	TRBV4-1	TRBJ2-1	.	CASSQVRTDNEQFF	TGCGCCAGCAGCCAAGTAAGGACTGACAATGAGCAGTTCTTC
.	TRBV19	TRBJ2-7	TRBD1	CASSIDRGSYEQYF	TGTGCCAGTAGTATTGACAGGGGGAGTTACGAGCAGTACTTC
.	TRBV6-4	TRBJ2-1	.	CASSDSGALYNEQFF	TGTGCCAGCAGTGACTCAGGGGCTTTATACAATGAGCAGTTCTTC
.	TRBV7-2	TRBJ2-7	.	CASRTGYEQYF	TGTGCCAGCAGGACGGGCTACGAGCAGTACTTC
.	TRBV12-5	TRBJ2-3	.	CASGSGTDTQYF	TGTGCTAGTGGATCAGGGACAGATACGCAGTATTTT
.	TRBV15	TRBJ2-7	TRBD1	CATSRDRGTGSRQYF	TGTGCCACCAGCAGAGATCGGGGGACAGGTAGCAGGCAGTACTTC
.	TRBV5-1	TRBJ2-1	.	CASSLDGRGENNEQFF	TGCGCCAGCAGCTTGGACGGGAGAGGAGAAAACAATGAGCAGTTCTTC
.	TRBV30	TRBJ1-5	.	CAWGTNQGNQPQHF	TGTGCCTGGGGGACAAATCAAGGCAATCAGCCCCAGCATTTT
.	TRBV19	TRBJ2-5	.	CASSISFASETQYF	TGTGCCAGTAGTATTTCGTTTGCAAGCGAGACCCAGTACTTC
.	TRBV24-1	TRBJ1-2	TRBD1	CATSGSDRVNGYTF	TGTGCCACCAGTGGTTCCGACAGGGTAAACGGCTACACCTTC
.	TRBV10-3	TRBJ1-2	.	CAISDNRNYGYTF	TGTGCCATCAGTGATAACAGGAACTATGGCTACACCTTC
.	TRBV2	TRBJ2-1	TRBD2	CASSVGLAGNNEQFF	TGTGCCAGCAGTGTAGGACTAGCGGGAAACAATGAGCAGTTCTTC
.	TRBV2	TRBJ1-5	.	CASSQEGNQPQHF	TGTGCCAGCAGCCAGGAGGGCAATCAGCCCCAGCATTTT
.	TRBV15	TRBJ2-5	TRBD2	CATSRGAGVGQETQYF	TGTGCCACCAGCAGAGGGGCGGGAGTGGGGCAAGAGACCCAGTACTTC
.	TRBV5-4	TRBJ2-7	.	CASSFRNFAQYF	TGTGCCAGCAGCTTCCGAAACTTCGCGCAGTACTTC
.	TRBV28	TRBJ2-2	TRBD2	CASSSPWAGAETGELFF	TGTGCCAGCAGTTCTCCTTGGGCGGGAGCGGAGACCGGGGAGCTGTTTTTT
.	TRBV19	TRBJ1-5	TRBD1	CASSMRTGLIKNQPQHF	TGTGCCAGTAGTATGCGGACAGGGTTAATTAAGAATCAGCCCCAGCATTTT
.	TRBV11-3	TRBJ2-4	TRBD2	CASSYSGSRNIQYF	TGTGCCAGCAGCTATAGCGGGAGCCGAAACATTCAGTACTTC
.	TRBV4-3	TRBJ2-1	TRBD1	CASSQEPGQGRYEQFF	TGCGCCAGCAGCCAAGAACCGGGACAGGGGCGGTATGAGCAGTTCTTC
few	TRBV4-2	TRBJ2-7	TRBD2	CASSQASAGETYEQYF	TGTGCCAGCAGCCAAGCATCAGCGGGAGAGACCTACGAGCAGTACTTC
.	TRBV7-9	TRBJ2-3	TRBD1	CASTGQGSTDTQYF	TGTGCCAGCACTGGACAGGGGAGTACAGATACGCAGTATTTT
.	TRBV5-4	TRBJ1-2	.	CASGTNPHGYTF	TGTGCCAGTGGTACAAATCCCCATGGCTACACCTTC
.	TRBV19	TRBJ2-7	TRBD1	CASIADRARYEQYF	TGTGCCAGTATTGCGGACAGGGCCCGCTACGAGCAGTACTTC
.	TRBV10-2	TRBJ2-7	TRBD2	CASKPSGGYEQYF	TGCGCCAGCAAACCTAGCGGGGGATACGAGCAGTACTTC